This TCR beta chain is drawn from a study of blood T cell repertoires in COVID-19. The wider study: PBMCs, B-cell-depleted T cells, or T cells were the source of the cDNA or gDNA that made up the material.

Per the authors' pipeline: Reference gene primer amplification yielded estimated nucleated cell counts. Generated by immunoSEQ multiplex PCR, the TCRdb table keeps only in-frame clones and is missing some. Clone size and V and J calls were adopted from that table, with D and trimming inferred from the DNA. The sample has about 280,000 clones, approximately 86% seen once. The receptor was derived from a man between 40 and 49 years old with active or convalescent COVID-19. Sequenced input: peripheral blood.

The CDR3 nucleotides are TGTGCCAGCAGGACTACAGGGGGTGGTTCAAACTATGGCTACACCTTC. It codes for CASRTTGGGSNYGYTF. The J gene is TRBJ1-2, the V gene TRBV5-6; 8 bases are shared with TRBD1. CDR3 size: 16 residues. The ends lost 5 bases at V and 2 bases at J; junction bases unmatched: 11. Germline CDR1 reads SGHDT; CDR2 reads YYEEEE.